The present TCR beta chain was sequenced within a study of T cell responses to AZD1222 COVID-19 vaccine (dated by TCRdb to the early 2020s). For context, the study as a whole: A total of just over 230 trial participants underwent TCR sequencing, of whom some 210 received two doses of AZD1222 and around 26 received two doses of the MenACWY control vaccine. Enrollment into the trials was organized by age into subgroups of 18-55, 56-69 and 70-plus years, and those subgroups contained roughly 150, 30 and 60 TCR-sequenced participants, respectively. Overall results and qualifications from the work: Conclusions about previously exposed vaccinees are limited, since just 6 or 7 AZD1222 recipients were seropositive for SARS-CoV-2 at baseline. Reportedly, almost half of the unique spike-specific TCRs recognized epitopes lying outside the regions that are mutated in the B.1.351 and B.1.1.7 variants. Because no day 14 peak-response samples were available, repertoires were characterized only after the peak T cell response. Most participants were white British and females outnumbered males, and the authors suggested that clonal diversity may have been underestimated. CD4 TCRs associated with the vaccine covered the entire spike protein, and the dominant responses were in regions 160-218 and 743-854. After two AZD1222 doses, spike-specific TCR breadth and depth were significantly higher than at day 0 and than in MenACWY recipients. In the small 56-69-year group, the increase in depth fell short of significance, most likely because of low power.

The CDR3 regions of human TCRbeta chains were analyzed by immunosequencing. The original pipeline was this. Repertoire TCRs were checked for matches against a reference library of SARS-CoV-2-specific TCRs that had been generated using the MIRA antigen-specificity platform. Breadth meant the fraction of unique TCRs that were SARS-CoV-2-associated, whereas depth meant the fraction of total T cells that were SARS-CoV-2-associated. Using the MIRA data, every spike-specific TCR was mapped to the spike region that the TCR reacted to and assigned to either a CD4 or a CD8 class. Log10-transformed breadth and depth values were compared by one-way ANOVA with Sidak's multiple comparisons tests. Entries here come from immuneACCESS through TCRdb and include only in-frame sequences with V and J called. Some clones fail to appear in such tables; in the studies checked, an unresolved V gene covers under half of the shortfall, and the cause of the remainder is unknown. V and J calls and clone size follow that table, whereas D and trimming were derived from the DNA. The table for this sample lists approximately 200,000 clones; over 85% of them were counted only once. The top ten constitute about 1% of the sample.

Read against the paper, the sample's time point label means: about 28 days (+/-7) after the second vaccine dose. AZD1222 recipients with second doses at about 4 weeks or about 12 weeks were pooled, because spike-specific TCR depth and breadth did not differ between schedules. Vaccinee samples were obtained from the UK trials COV001 and COV002, which included a single-blind randomized controlled phase 2/3 trial of AZD1222 (ChAdOx1 nCoV-19) in healthy adults. For TCRbeta chain sequencing, PBMC samples from trial participants were taken at day 0 and at day 28 after the second dose. Turning to this clone: The antigen it binds to is not known. There are no base qualities to consult, and no much larger clone falls within one base.

Germline trimming amounts to 4 bases on V and 5 bases on J, with 13 as the count of junction bases outside the gene matches. Looking up the germline V gene yields CDR1 SGHRS and CDR2 YFSETQ. Including cysteine and phenylalanine, the CDR3 has 17 amino acids. Only CDR3 DNA is held: 51 bases, read in frame from base 1. Rearrangement joined TRBV5-1 to TRBJ2-2, and TRBD1 matches 8 of the central bases. This sequence was found in an adult who received the AZD1222 COVID-19 vaccine. Sequencing used peripheral blood, obtained 28 days after the second AZD1222 dose. The CDR3 protein sequence reads: CASSPGGSALGTGELFF. The DNA sequence is TGCGCCAGCAGCCCAGGGGGCTCGGCTCTCGGAACCGGGGAGCTGTTTTTT.